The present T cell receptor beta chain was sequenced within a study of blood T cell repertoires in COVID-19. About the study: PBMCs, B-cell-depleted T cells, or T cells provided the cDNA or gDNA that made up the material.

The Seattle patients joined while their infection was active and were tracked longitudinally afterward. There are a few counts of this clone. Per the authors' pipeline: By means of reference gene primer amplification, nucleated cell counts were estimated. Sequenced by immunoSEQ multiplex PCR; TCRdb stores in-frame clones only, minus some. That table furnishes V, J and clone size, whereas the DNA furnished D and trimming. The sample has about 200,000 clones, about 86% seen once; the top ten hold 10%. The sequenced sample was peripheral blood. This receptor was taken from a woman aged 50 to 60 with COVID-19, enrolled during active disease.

For the CDR3, the DNA is TGTGCCATCAGCGCCGGGACTAGAAGCACAGATACGCAGTATTTT. Translation gives CAISAGTRSTDTQYF. The J gene is TRBJ2-3, the V gene TRBV10-3; 8 bases are shared with TRBD2. Trimming removed 6 bases from V and 0 bases from J; junction bases left unmatched: 5. The CDR3 totals 15 residues. CDR1 and CDR2 from the germline V gene are ENHRY and SYGVKD.